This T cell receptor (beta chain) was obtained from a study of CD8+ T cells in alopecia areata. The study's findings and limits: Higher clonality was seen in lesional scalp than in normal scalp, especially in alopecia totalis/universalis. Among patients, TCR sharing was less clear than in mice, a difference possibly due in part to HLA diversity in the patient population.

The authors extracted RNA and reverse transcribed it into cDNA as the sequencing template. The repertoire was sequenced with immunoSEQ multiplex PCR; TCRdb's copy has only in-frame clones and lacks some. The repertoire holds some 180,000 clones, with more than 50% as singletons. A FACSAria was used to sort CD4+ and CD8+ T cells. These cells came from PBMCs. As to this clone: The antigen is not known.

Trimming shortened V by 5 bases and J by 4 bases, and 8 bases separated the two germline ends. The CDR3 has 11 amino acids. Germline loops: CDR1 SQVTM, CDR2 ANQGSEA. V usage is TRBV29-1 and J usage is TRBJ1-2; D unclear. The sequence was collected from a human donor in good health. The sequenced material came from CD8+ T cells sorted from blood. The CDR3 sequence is CSVPSVYGYTF. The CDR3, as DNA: TGCAGCGTTCCTAGTGTCTATGGCTACACCTTC.